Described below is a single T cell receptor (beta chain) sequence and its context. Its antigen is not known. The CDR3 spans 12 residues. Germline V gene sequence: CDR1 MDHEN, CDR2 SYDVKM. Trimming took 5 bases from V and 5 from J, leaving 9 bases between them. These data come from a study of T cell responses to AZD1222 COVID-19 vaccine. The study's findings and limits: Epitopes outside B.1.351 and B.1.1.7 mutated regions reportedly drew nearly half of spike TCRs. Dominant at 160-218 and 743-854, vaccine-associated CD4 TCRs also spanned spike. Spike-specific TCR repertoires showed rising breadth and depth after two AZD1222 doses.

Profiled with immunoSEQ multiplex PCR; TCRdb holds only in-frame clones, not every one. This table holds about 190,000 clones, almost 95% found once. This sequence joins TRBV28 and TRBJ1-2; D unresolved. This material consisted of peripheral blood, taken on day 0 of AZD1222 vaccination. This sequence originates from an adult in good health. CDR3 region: CASSPFTYGYTF. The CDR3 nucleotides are TGTGCCAGCAGTCCCTTTACGTATGGCTACACCTTC.